This T cell receptor (beta chain) was obtained from a study of T cell responses to AZD1222 COVID-19 vaccine. General study results and limits: Seropositive at baseline were only a handful of AZD1222 recipients. Dominant at 160-218 and 743-854, vaccine-associated CD4 TCRs also spanned spike. In a largely white British group with more females than males, clonal diversity was possibly underestimated. Two AZD1222 doses significantly raised spike-specific TCR breadth and depth over controls.

As to this clone: Its specificity is unknown.

The data were produced by immunoSEQ multiplex PCR, yet TCRdb's version contains in-frame clones alone and is incomplete. The sample shows roughly 97,000 clones, over 70% of them seen only once. The germline gives CDR1 SEHNR, CDR2 FQNEAQ (reference sequence). CDR3 length equals 15 residues. Trimming left V 5 bases short and J 1 base short, with 12 bases between. The genes are TRBV7-9 and TRBJ2-1; no firm D call. The TCR sequence derives from an adult in good health. The specimen was peripheral blood, collected on day 0 of AZD1222 vaccination. In nucleotides, the CDR3 is TGTGCCAGCAGCCCCCATCAGAGGTCCTACAATGAGCAGTTCTTC. Translation: CASSPHQRSYNEQFF.